The subject of this entry is one T cell receptor (beta chain). Original data processing: Amplification of reference gene primers was used by the study to estimate nucleated cell counts. Produced via immunoSEQ multiplex PCR; TCRdb's table is partial and in-frame only. V, J and clone size derive from that table, while D and trimming were established from the DNA sequence. The repertoire consists of over 80,000 clones, with over 75% occurring once and the leading ten covering approximately 7.4%. This CDR3 is built from 15 residues. CDR1 is MDHEN and CDR2 is SYDVKM in the germline V gene. Trimming removed 5 bases at V and 8 bases at J, with 18 bases between. The record originates from a study of blood T cell repertoires in COVID-19. Across the whole study: There were acute and convalescent COVID-19 samples, and they came from the United States, Italy and Spain.

The chain joins TRBV28 to TRBJ1-4, with D perhaps TRBD1 (6 bases). Sequenced material: peripheral blood. The TCR was taken from a man in his 70s with acute or convalescent COVID-19. Here the CDR3 DNA reads TGTGCCAGCAGTCAGACCGGGACAAAACGGGAAAAACTGTTTTTT. This codes for CASSQTGTKREKLFF.